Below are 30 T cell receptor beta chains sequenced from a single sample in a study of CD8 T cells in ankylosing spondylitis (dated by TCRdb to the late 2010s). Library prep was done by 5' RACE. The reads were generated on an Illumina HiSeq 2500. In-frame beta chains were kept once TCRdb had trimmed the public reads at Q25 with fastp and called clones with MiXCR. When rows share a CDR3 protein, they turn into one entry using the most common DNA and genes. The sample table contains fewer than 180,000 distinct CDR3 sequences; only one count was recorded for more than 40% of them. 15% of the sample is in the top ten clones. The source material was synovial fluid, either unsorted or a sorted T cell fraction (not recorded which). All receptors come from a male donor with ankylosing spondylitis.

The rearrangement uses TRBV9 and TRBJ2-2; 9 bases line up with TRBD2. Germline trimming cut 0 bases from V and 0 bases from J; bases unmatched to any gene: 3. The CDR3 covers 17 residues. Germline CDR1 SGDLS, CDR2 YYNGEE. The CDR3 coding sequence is TGTGCCAGCAGCGTAGAAGCGGGGGGCCCGAACACCGGGGAGCTGTTTTTT. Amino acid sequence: CASSVEAGGPNTGELFF.

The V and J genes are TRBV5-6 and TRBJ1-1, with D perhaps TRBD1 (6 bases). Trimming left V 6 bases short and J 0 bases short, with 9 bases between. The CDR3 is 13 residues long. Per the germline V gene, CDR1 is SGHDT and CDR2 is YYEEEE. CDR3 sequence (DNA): TGTGCCAGCACGGACAGCATGAACACTGAAGCTTTCTTT. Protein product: CASTDSMNTEAFF.

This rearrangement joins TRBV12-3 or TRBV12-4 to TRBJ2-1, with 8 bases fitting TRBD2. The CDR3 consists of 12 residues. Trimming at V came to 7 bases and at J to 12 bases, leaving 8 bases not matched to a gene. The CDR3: CASTRGLVAQFF. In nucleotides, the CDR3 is TGTGCCAGCACCCGGGGACTAGTTGCGCAGTTCTTC.

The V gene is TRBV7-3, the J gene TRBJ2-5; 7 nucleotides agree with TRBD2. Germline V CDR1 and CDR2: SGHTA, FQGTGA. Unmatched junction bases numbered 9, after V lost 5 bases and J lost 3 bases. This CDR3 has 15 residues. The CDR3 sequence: CASSALGGGEETQYF. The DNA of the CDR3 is TGTGCCAGCAGCGCTCTCGGGGGAGGGGAAGAGACCCAGTACTTC.

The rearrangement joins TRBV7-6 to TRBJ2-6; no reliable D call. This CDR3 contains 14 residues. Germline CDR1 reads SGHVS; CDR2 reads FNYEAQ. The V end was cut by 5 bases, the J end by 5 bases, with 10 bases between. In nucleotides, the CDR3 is TGTGCCAGCAGCGGCTGGCCCTGGGCCAACGTCCTGACTTTC. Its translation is CASSGWPWANVLTF.

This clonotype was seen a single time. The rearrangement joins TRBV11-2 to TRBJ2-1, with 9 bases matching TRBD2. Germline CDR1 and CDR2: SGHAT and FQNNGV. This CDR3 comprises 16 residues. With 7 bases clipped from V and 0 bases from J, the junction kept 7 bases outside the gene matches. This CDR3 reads CASILTSGYSYNEQFF. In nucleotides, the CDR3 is TGTGCCAGCATCCTGACTAGCGGCTACTCCTACAATGAGCAGTTCTTC.

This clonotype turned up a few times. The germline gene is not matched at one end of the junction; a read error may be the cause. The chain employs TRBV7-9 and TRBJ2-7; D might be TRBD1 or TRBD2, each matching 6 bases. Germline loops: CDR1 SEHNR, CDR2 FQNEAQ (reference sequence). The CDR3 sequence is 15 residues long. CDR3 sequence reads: CASSLEYRGGYETRF. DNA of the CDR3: TGTGCCAGCAGCTTAGAATACAGAGGGGGATACGAGACTAGATTC.

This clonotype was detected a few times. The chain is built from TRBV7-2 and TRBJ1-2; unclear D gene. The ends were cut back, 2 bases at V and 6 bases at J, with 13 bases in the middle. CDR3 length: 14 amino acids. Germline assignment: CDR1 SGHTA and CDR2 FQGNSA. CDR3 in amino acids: CASSLSSREDGYTF. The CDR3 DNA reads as TGTGCCAGCAGCTTATCATCCCGAGAGGATGGCTACACCTTC.

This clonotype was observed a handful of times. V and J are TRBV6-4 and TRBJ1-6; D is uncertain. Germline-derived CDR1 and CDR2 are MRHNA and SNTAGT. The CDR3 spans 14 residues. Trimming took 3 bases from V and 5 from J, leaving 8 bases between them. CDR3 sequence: CASSERPDNSPLHF. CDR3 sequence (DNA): TGTGCCAGCAGTGAACGGCCGGATAATTCACCCCTCCACTTT.

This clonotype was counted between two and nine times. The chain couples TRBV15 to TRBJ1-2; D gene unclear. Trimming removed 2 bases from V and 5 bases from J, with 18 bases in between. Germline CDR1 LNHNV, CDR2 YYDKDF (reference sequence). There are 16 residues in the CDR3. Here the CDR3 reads CATSRPEEMRSYGYTF. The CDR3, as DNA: TGTGCCACCAGCAGACCTGAAGAGATGCGGAGTTATGGCTACACCTTC.

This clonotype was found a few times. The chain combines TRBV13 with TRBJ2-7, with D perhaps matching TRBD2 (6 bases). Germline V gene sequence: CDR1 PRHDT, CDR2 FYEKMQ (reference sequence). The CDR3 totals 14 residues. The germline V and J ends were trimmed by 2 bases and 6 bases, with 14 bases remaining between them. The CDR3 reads CASSLSEEGGEQYF. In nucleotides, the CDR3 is TGTGCCAGCAGCTTAAGTGAGGAGGGCGGCGAGCAGTACTTC.

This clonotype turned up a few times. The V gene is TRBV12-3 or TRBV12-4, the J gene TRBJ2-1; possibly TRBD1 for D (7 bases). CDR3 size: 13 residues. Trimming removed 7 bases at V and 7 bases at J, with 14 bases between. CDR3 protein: CASILTGRNEQFF. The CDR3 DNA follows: TGTGCCAGCATTCTGACAGGGAGGAATGAGCAGTTCTTC.

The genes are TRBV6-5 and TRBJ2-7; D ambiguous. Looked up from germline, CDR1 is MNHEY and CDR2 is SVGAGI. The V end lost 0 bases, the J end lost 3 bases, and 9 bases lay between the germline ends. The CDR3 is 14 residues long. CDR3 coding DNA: TGTGCCAGCAGTTACTCGGTAGGGCTCTACGAGCAGTACTTC. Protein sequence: CASSYSVGLYEQYF.

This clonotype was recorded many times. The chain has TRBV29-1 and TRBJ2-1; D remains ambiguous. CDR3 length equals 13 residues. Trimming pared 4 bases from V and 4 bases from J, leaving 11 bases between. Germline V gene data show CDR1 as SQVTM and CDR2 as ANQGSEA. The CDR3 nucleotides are TGCAGCGTTGTAAGTGGCGATTACAATGAGCAGTTCTTC. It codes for CSVVSGDYNEQFF.

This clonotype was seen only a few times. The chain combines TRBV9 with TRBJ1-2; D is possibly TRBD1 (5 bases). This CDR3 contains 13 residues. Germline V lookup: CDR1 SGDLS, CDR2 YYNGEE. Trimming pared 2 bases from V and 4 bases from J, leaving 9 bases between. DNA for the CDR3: TGTGCCAGCAGCGTCGACAGTACCTATGGCTACACCTTC. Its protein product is CASSVDSTYGYTF.

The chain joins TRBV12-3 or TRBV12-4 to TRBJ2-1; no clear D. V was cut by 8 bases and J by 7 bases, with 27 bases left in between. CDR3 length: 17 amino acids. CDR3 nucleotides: TGTGCCAGCGGGATGGGGTGGGTGTTGGGTGGGGTGAATGAGCAGTTCTTC. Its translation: CASGMGWVLGGVNEQFF.

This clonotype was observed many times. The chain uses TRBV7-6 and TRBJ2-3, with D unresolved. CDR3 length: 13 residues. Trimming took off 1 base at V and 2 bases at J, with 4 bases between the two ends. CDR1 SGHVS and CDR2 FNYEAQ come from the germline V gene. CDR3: CASSLEPTDTQYF. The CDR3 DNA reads TGTGCCAGCAGCTTAGAGCCCACAGATACGCAGTATTTT.

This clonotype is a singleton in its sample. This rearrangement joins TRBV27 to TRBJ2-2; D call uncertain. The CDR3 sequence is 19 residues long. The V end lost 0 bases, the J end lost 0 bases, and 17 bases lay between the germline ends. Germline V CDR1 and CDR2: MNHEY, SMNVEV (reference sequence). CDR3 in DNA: TGTGCCAGCAGTTTATCACCTTCAGGCGGTCTCGCGAACACCGGGGAGCTGTTTTTT. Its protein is CASSLSPSGGLANTGELFF.

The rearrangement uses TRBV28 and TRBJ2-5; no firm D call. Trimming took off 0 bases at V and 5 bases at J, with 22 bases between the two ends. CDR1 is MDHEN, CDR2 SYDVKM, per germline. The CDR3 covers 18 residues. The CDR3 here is CASSLCPFVSGPSETQYF. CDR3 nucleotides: TGTGCCAGCAGTTTATGCCCGTTCGTAAGTGGGCCGTCGGAGACCCAGTACTTC.

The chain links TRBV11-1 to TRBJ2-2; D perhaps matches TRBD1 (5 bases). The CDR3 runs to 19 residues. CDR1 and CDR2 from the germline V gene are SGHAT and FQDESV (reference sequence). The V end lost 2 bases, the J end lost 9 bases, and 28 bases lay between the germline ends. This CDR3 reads CASSLRTQQAKVYSWELFF. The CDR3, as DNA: TGTGCCAGCAGCTTACGGACCCAACAGGCGAAGGTCTACAGCTGGGAGCTGTTTTTT. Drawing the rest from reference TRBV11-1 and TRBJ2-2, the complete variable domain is EAEVAQSPRYKITEKSQAVAFWCDPISGHATLYWYRQILGQGPELLVQFQDESVVDDSQLPKDRFSAERLKGVDSTLKIQPAELGDSAMYLCASSLRTQQAKVYSWELFFGEGSRLTVL.

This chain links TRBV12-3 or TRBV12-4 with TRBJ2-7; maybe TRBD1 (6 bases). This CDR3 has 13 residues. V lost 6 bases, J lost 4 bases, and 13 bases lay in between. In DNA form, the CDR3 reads TGTGCCAGCAGCGACAGGAGCGCATACGAGCAGTACTTC. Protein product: CASSDRSAYEQYF.

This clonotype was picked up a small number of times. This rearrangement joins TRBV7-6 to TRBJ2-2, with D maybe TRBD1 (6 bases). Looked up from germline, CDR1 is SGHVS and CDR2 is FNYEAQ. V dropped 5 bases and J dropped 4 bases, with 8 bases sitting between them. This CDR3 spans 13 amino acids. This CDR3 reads CASSADSTGELFF. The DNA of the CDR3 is TGTGCCAGCAGCGCGGACAGCACCGGGGAGCTGTTTTTT.

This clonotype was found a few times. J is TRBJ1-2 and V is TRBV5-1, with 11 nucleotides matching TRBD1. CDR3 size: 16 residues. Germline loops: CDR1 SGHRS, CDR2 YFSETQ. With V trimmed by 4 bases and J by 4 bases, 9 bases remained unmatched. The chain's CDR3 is CASSKDRGRGVYGYTF. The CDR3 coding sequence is TGCGCCAGCAGCAAGGACAGGGGGCGTGGAGTCTATGGCTACACCTTC.

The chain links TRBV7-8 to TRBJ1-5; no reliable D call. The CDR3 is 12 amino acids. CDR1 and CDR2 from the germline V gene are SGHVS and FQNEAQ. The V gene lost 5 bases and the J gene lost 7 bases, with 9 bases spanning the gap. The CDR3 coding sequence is TGTGCCAGCAGCCCCTCCAGGCAGCCCCAGCATTTT. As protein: CASSPSRQPQHF. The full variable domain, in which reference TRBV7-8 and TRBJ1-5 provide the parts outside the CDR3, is GAGVSQSPRYKVAKRGQDVALRCDPISGHVSLFWYQQALGQGPEFLTYFQNEAQLDKSGLPSDRFFAERPEGSVSTLKIQRTQQEDSAVYLCASSPSRQPQHFGDGTRLSIL.

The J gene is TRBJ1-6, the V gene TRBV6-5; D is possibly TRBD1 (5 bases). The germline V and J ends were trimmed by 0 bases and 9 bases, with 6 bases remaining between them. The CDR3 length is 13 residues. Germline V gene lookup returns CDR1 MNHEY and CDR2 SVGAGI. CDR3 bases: TGTGCCAGCAGTTACTCGGGGGTTTCACCCCTCCACTTT. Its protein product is CASSYSGVSPLHF.

CDR3 amino acids: CASSLADRGGTEAFF. CDR3 in DNA: TGCGCCAGCAGCCTCGCGGACAGGGGAGGAACTGAAGCTTTCTTT. The chain uses TRBV4-3 and TRBJ1-1; TRBD1 agrees at 9 bases. The CDR3 loop spans 15 amino acids. Germline values: CDR1 LGHNA, CDR2 YSLEER. V lost 4 bases and J lost 5; bases outside the gene matches: 8.

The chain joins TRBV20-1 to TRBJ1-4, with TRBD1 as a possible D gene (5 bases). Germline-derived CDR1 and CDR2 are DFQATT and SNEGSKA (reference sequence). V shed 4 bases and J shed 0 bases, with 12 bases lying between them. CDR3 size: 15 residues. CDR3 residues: CSAKLQVATNEKLFF. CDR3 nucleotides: TGCAGTGCTAAACTACAGGTTGCAACTAATGAAAAACTGTTTTTT.

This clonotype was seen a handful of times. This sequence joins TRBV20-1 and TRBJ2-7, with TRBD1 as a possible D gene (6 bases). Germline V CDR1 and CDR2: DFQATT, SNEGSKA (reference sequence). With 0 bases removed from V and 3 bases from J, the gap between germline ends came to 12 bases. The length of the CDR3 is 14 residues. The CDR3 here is CSARESKDSYEQYF. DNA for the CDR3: TGCAGTGCTAGAGAATCCAAGGACAGCTACGAGCAGTACTTC.

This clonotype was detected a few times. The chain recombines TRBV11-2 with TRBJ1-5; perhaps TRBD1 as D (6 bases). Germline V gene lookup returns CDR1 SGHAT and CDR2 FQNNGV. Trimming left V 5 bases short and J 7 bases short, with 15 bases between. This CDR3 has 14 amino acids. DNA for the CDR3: TGTGCCAGCAGCCTACGAGGAAGGGGGCAGCCCCAGCATTTT. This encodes CASSLRGRGQPQHF. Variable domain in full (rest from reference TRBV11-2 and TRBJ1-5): EAGVAQSPRYKIIEKRQSVAFWCNPISGHATLYWYQQILGQGPKLLIQFQNNGVVDDSQLPKDRFSAERLKGVDSTLKIQPAKLEDSAVYLCASSLRGRGQPQHFGDGTRLSIL.

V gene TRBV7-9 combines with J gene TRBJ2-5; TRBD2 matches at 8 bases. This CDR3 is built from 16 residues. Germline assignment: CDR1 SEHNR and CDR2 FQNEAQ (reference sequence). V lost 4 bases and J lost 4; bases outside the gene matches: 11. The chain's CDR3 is CASSSLSRGGRETQYF. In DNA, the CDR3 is TGTGCCAGCAGCTCCCTTTCACGGGGGGGCCGAGAGACCCAGTACTTC.